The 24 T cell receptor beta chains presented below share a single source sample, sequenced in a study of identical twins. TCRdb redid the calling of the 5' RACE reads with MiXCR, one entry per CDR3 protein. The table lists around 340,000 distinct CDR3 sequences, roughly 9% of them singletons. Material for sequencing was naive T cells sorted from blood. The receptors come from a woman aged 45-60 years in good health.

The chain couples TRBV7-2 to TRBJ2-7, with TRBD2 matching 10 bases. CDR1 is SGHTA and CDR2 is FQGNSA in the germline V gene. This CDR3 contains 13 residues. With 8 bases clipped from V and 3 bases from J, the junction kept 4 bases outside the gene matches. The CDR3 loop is CASQLAGYYEQYF. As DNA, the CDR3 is TGTGCCAGCCAACTAGCGGGGTACTACGAGCAGTACTTC.

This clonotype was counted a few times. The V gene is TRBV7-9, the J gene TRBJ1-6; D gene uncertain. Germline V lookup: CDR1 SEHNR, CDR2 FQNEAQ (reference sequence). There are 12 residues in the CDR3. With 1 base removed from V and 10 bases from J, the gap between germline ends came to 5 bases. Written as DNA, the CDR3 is TGTGCCAGCAGCTTAGTTGAATCACCCCTCCACTTT. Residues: CASSLVESPLHF.

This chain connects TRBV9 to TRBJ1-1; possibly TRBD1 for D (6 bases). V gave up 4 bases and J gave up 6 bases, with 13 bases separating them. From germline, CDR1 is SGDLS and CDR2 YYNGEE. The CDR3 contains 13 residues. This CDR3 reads CASSRDINPEAFF. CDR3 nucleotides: TGTGCCAGCAGCCGGGACATCAACCCTGAAGCTTTCTTT.

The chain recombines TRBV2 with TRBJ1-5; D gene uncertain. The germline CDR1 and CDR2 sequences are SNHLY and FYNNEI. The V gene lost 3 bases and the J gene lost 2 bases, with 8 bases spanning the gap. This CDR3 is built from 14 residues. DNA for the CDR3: TGTGCCAGCAGTGATCGGGGAGGCAATCAGCCCCAGCATTTT. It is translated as CASSDRGGNQPQHF.

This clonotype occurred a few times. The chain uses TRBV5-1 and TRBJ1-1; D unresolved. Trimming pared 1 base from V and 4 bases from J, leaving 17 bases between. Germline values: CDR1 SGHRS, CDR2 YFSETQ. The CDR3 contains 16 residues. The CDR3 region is CASSLMLFGVVTEAFF. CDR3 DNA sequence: TGCGCCAGCAGCTTGATGTTATTTGGGGTCGTCACTGAAGCTTTCTTT.

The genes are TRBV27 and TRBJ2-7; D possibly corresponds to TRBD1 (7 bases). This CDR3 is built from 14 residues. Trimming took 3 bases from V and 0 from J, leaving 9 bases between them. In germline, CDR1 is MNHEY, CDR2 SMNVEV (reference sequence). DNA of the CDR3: TGTGCCAGCAGTTTTCAGGGGGGCTCCTACGAGCAGTACGTC. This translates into CASSFQGGSYEQYV.

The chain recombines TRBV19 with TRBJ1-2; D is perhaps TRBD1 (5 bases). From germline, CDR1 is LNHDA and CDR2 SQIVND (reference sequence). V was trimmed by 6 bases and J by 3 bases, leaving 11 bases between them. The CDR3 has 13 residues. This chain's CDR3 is CASRTGTDYGYTF. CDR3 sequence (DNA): TGTGCCAGTAGAACCGGGACGGACTATGGCTACACCTTC. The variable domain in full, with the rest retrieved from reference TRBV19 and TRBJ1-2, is DGGITQSPKYLFRKEGQNVTLSCEQNLNHDAMYWYRQDPGQGLRLIYYSQIVNDFQKGDIAEGYSVSREKKESFPLTVTSAQKNPTAFYLCASRTGTDYGYTFGSGTRLTVV.

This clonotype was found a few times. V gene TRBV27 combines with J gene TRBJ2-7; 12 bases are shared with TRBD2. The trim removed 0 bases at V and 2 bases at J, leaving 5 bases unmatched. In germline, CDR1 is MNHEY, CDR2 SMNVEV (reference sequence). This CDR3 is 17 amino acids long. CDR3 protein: CASSLSWRTSGTYEQYF. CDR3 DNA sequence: TGTGCCAGCAGTTTATCTTGGAGGACTAGCGGGACCTACGAGCAGTACTTC.

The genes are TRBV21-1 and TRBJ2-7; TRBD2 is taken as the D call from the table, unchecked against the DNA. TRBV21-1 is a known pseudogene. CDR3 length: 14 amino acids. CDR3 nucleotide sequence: TGTGCCAGCAGCAAGGTGACTAGCGGCTACGAGCAGTACGTC. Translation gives CASSKVTSGYEQYV.

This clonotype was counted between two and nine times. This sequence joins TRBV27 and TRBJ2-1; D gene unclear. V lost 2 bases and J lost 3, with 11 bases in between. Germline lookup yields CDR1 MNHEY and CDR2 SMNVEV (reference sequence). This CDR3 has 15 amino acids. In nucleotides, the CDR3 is TGTGCCAGCAGTTTAGCGGTTAATAACTACAATGAGCAGTTCTTC. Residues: CASSLAVNNYNEQFF.

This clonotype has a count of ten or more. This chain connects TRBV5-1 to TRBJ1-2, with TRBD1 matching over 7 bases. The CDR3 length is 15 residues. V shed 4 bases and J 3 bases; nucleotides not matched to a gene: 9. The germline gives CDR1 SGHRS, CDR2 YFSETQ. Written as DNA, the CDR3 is TGCGCCAGCAGCCTCGGCTCAGGGGGATACTATGGCTACACCTTC. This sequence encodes CASSLGSGGYYGYTF.

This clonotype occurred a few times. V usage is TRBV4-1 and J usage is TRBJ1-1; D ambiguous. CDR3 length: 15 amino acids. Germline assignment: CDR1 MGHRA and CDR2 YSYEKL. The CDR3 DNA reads TGCGTTGATACCAGCAGCCAATTTGGTGTCTCCGAAGCTTTCTTT. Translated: CVDTSSQFGVSEAFF.

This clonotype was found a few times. CDR3 region: CASSLHEGGATDTQYF. The CDR3 DNA follows: TGTGCCAGCAGCTTACACGAGGGAGGGGCGACAGATACGCAGTATTTT. The V and J genes are TRBV7-9 and TRBJ2-3, with 7 bases identical to TRBD2. The CDR3 totals 16 residues. Germline V gives CDR1 SEHNR, CDR2 FQNEAQ (reference sequence). V lost 2 bases to trimming and J lost 3 bases; unmatched junction nucleotides: 8.

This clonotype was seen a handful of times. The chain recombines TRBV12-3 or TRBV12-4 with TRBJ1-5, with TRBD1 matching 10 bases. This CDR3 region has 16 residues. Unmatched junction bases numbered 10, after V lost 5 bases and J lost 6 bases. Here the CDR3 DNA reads TGTGCCAGCAGTCCTCGGGACAGGGGTTCGATTCAGCCCCAGCATTTT. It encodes CASSPRDRGSIQPQHF.

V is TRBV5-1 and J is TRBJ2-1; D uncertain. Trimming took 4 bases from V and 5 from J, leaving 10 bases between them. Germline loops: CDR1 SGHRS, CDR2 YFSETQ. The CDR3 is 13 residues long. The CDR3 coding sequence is TGCGCCAGCAGCATCCCTAACCACAATGAGCAGTTCTTC. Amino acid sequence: CASSIPNHNEQFF.

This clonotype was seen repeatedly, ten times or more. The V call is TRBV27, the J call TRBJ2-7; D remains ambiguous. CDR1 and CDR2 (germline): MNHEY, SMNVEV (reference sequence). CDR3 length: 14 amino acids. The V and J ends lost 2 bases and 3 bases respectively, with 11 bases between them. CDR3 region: CASSLSPQLYEQYF. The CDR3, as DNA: TGTGCCAGCAGTTTAAGTCCGCAGCTCTACGAGCAGTACTTC.

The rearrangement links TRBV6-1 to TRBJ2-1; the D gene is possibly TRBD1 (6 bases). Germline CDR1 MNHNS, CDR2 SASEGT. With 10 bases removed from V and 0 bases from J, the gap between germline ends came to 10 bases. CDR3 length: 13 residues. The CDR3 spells CATRGFSYNEQFF. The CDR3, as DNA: TGTGCCACTAGGGGGTTCTCCTACAATGAGCAGTTCTTC.

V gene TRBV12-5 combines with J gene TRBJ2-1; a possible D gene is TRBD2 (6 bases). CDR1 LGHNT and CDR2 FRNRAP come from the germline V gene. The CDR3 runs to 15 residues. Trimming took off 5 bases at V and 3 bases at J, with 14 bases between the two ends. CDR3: CASGPKTRVYNEQFF. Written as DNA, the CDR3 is TGTGCTAGTGGTCCCAAGACTAGAGTCTACAATGAGCAGTTCTTC.

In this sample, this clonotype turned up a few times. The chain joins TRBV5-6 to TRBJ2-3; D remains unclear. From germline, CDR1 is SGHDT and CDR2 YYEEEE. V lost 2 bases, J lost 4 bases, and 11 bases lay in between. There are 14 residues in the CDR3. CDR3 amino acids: CASSFIGMPDTQYF. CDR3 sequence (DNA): TGTGCCAGCAGCTTTATTGGGATGCCAGATACGCAGTATTTT.

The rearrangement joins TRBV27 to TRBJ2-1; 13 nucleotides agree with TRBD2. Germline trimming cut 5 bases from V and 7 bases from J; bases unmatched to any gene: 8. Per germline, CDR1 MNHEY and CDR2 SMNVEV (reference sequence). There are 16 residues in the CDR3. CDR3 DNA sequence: TGTGCCAGCAGTCCCCTCGGGACTAGCGGGAAGAATGAGCAGTTCTTC. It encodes CASSPLGTSGKNEQFF.

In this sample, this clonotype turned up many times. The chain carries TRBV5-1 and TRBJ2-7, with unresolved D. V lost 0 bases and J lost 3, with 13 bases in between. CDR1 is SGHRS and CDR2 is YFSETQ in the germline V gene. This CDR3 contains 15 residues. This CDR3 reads CASSLDSPQFYEQYF. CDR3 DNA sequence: TGCGCCAGCAGCTTGGACTCCCCTCAATTCTACGAGCAGTACTTC. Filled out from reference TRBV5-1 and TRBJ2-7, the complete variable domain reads KAGVTQTPRYLIKTRGQQVTLSCSPISGHRSVSWYQQTPGQGLQFLFEYFSETQRNKGNFPGRFSGRQFSNSRSEMNVSTLELGDSALYLCASSLDSPQFYEQYFGPGTRLTVT.

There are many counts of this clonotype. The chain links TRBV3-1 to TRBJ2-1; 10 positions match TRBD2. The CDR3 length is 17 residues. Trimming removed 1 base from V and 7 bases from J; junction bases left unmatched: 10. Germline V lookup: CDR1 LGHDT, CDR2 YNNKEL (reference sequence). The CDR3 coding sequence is TGTGCCAGCAGCCAAGTCCTAGCGGGAGAAAGTGGGAATGAGCAGTTCTTC. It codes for CASSQVLAGESGNEQFF.

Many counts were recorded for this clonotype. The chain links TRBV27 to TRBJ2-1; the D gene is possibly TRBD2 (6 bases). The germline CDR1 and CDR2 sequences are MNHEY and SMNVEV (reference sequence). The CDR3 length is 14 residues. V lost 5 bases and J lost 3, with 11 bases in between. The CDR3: CASSPRRGYNEQFF. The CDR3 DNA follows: TGTGCCAGCAGTCCCAGGAGGGGCTACAATGAGCAGTTCTTC.

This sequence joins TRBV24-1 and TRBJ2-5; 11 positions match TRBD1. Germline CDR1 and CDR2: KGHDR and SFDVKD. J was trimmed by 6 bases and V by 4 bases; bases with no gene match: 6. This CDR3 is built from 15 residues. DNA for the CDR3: TGTGCCACCAGTGAACCCGGGACAGGGGGAAAGACCCAGTACTTC. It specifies CATSEPGTGGKTQYF.